The 2 T cell receptor beta chains given below trace back to one sample, sequenced in a study of beta chain features in type 1 diabetes. Broader study findings: Moderate but significant shortening of TCRB CDR3s was recorded in all four CD4+ subsets from Type 1 diabetes patients.

Which antigens these TCRs recognize remains unknown. Expressed TCRB transcripts were sequenced, since all the RNA that had been isolated was reverse transcribed. Here immunoSEQ multiplex PCR was the method, and the copy in TCRdb shows in-frame clones only, minus some. This table holds 300,000 or so clones, around 9% found once. Sequences were obtained from central memory CD4+ T cells from blood. These receptors all come from a man aged 30 to 45 with type 1 diabetes.

Remarks on this clone: With only one base between it and a far larger clone, this is likely a read error. The CDR3 DNA sequence: TGTGCCAGCAGTTCCGGACGGATTAGCAATCAGCCCCAGCATTTT. Amino acid sequence: CASSSGRISNQPQHF. The V call is TRBV6-5, the J call TRBJ1-5; the D is unclear. CDR1 is MNHEY and CDR2 is SVGAGI in the germline V gene. V was pared by 4 bases and J by 0 bases, with 10 bases between. The CDR3 sequence is 15 residues long.

This clone was seen more than once but under ten times. The V call is TRBV5-1, the J call TRBJ2-2; 9 nucleotides match TRBD1. The CDR3 is 15 residues long. Germline V gives CDR1 SGHRS, CDR2 YFSETQ. Trimming at V came to 0 bases and at J to 7 bases, leaving 4 bases not matched to a gene. CDR3 amino acids: CASSLAQGAIGELFF. The CDR3, as DNA: TGCGCCAGCAGCTTGGCACAGGGGGCAATCGGGGAGCTGTTTTTT.